This entry concerns a single TCR beta chain. The antigen it recognizes is unknown. One junction end does not reproduce the germline sequence, and a read error may be involved. The sample originates from a study of spatial heterogeneity in lung cancer (dated by TCRdb to between 2018 and 2020). A note on the overall study: Beta-chain transcripts were consistently detected in greater numbers than alpha-chain transcripts, which likely reflected higher beta-chain transcript abundance. In the raw uncorrected reads, each unique combination of TCR and UMI appeared on average more than ten times. In non-small cell lung cancer, the study made a quantitative comparison of TCR alpha and beta repertoires among multiple tumor regions, matched nontumor lung and blood. The study linked features of the TCR repertoire to counts of nonsynonymous mutations, which were determined by whole-exome sequencing of tumor tissue. At surgery, both alpha and beta chains were TCR-sequenced in 220 tumor regions, 63 to 65 matched nontumor lung samples and 50 to 60 PBMC samples.

What the work shows at the level of the full study, not this receptor alone: Confirming at a functional level the hypothesis that regional TCRs recognize regional mutations was considered to require additional single-cell paired TCR alpha and beta sequencing. Ubiquitous expanded tumor TCRs showed up in blood more often at tumor resection than at routine follow-up.

The CDR3 holds 17 amino acids from the cysteine to the phenylalanine. The entry retains the CDR3 DNA only, 51 bases that are in frame from base 1. CDR1 and CDR2 were assigned from the germline V gene as SGHTA and FQGNSA. The sample's time point label, in plain terms: sample taken at primary tumor resection. TCR sequencing used whole RNA extracted from tumor and nontumor lung tissue, or from cryopreserved PBMC samples, without cell sorting. Samples were obtained from approximately 77 patients with early-stage, untreated non-small cell lung cancer from the lung TRACERx cohort. Only patients for whom sufficient RNA was available from at least two tumor regions were selected for TCR sequencing. Libraries came from 5' RACE. Reads for this sample came from a NextSeq 500. To allow correction of PCR and sequencing errors, the TCR library protocol tagged every TCR cDNA molecule with a unique molecular identifier. Per the original workflow: Decombinator tools were used for TCR identification, UMI-based error correction and CDR3 extraction. Expanded TCRs were defined as those above a frequency of 2 per 1,000, corresponding to the top 1% of the tumor frequency distribution. Renyi diversity was calculated using the R vegan package after each repertoire was subsampled 100 times to 5,000 TCRs. To build CDR3 similarity networks, amino acid triplet string-kernel similarity was used, and CDR3s were connected when their pairwise similarity was above 0.82. In TCRdb, the public reads were trimmed at Q25 with fastp and aligned with MiXCR, with productive beta chains retained. Entries are consolidated by CDR3 protein sequence, retaining the most common genes and DNA. TCRdb, rather than the study authors, made the V and J calls. This sample lists about 41,000 distinct CDR3 sequences; about 11% were detected once. Roughly 40% of the sample lies in the top ten.

Here the chain combines TRBV7-2 and TRBJ2-6; the D gene could be TRBD1 or TRBD2, each one agreeing over 5 bases. Sequenced material: PBMCs, taken at surgery. This receptor was obtained from a female donor with early-stage non-small cell lung cancer. The CDR3 reads as follows: CASSSPGRNSGANVLNF. The sequenced DNA is TGTGCCAGCAGCTCGCCGGGACGGAACTCTGGGGCCAACGTCCTGAATTTC.